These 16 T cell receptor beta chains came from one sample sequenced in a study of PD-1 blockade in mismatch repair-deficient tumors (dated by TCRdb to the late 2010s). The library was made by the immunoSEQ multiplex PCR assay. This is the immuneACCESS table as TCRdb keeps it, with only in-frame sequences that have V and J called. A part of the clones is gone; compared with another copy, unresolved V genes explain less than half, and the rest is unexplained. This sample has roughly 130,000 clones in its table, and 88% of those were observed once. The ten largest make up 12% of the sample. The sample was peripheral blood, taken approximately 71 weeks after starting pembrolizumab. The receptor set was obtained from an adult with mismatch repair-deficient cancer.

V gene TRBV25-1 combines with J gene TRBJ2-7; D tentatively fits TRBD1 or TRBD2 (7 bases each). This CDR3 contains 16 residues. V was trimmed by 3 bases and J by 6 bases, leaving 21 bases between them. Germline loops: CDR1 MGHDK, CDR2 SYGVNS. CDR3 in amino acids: CASSDWDSMPGGEQYF. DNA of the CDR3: TGTGCCAGCAGTGACTGGGACAGTATGCCGGGGGGCGAGCAGTACTTC.

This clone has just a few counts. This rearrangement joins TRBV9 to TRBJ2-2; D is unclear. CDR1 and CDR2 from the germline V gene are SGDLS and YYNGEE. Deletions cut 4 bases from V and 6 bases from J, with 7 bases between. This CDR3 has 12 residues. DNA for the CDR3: TGTGCCAGCAGCCCCCGTCCCGGGGAGCTGTTTTTT. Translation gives CASSPRPGELFF.

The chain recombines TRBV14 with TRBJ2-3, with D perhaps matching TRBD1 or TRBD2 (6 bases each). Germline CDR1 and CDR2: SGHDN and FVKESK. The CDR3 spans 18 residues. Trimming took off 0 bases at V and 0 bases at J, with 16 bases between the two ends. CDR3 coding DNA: TGTGCCAGCAGCCAAGATACCCCCGGGGGCCTAAGCACAGATACGCAGTATTTT. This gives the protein CASSQDTPGGLSTDTQYF.

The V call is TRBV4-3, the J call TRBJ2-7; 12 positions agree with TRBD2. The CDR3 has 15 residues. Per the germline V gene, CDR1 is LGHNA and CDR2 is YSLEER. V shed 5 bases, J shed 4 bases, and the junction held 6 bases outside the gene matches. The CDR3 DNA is TGCGCCAGCAGCACATCTAGCGGGAGGGGTTACGAGCAGTACTTC. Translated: CASSTSSGRGYEQYF.

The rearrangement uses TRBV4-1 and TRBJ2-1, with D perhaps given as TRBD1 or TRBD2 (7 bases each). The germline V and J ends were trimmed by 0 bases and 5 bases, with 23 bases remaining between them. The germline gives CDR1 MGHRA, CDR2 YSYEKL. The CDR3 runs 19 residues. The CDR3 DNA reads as TGCGCCAGCAGCCAAGATCTGCGGAGGGGGCGGGAGTGGGACAATGAGCAGTTCTTC. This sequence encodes CASSQDLRRGREWDNEQFF.

CDR3 DNA sequence: TGTGCCTGGACAGGGACAGGGGGCCTCCACCTCTCTGGGGCCAACGTCCTGACTTTC. Protein product: CAWTGTGGLHLSGANVLTF. This chain uses TRBV30 with TRBJ2-6; TRBD1 aligns across 12 bases. Looked up from germline, CDR1 is GTSNPN and CDR2 is SVGIG (reference sequence). This CDR3 has 19 residues. V was clipped by 4 bases and J by 0 bases; unmatched bases: 10.

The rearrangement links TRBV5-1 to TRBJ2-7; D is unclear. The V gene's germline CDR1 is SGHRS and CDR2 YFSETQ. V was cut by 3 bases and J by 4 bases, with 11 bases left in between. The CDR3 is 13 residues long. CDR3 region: CASSSSVAYEQYF. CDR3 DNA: TGCGCCAGCAGCTCCTCGGTCGCTTACGAGCAGTACTTC.

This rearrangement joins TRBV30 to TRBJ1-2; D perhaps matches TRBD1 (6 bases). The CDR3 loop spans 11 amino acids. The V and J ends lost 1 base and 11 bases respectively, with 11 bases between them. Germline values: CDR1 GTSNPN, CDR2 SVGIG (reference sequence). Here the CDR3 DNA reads TGTGCCTGGAGTGGGACAGAAGTGTACACCTTC. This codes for CAWSGTEVYTF. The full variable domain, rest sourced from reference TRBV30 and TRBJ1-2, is SQTIHQWPATLVQPVGSPLSLECTVEGTSNPNLYWYRQAAGRGLQLLFYSVGIGQISSEVPQNLSASRPQDRQFILSSKKLLLSDSGFYLCAWSGTEVYTFGSGTRLTVV.

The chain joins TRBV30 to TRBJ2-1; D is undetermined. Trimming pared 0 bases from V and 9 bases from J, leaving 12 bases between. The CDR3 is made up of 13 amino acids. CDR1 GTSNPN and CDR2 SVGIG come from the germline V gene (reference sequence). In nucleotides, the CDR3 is TGTGCCTGGAGTGTACATCCCTCGTCTGAGCAGTTCTTC. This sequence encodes CAWSVHPSSEQFF.

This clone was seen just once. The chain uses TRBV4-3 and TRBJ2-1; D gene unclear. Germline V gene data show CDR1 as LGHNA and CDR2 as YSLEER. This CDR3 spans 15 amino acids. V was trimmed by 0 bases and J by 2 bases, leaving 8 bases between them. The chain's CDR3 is CASSQEDGPYNEQFF. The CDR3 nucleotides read TGCGCCAGCAGCCAAGAGGATGGCCCCTACAATGAGCAGTTCTTC.

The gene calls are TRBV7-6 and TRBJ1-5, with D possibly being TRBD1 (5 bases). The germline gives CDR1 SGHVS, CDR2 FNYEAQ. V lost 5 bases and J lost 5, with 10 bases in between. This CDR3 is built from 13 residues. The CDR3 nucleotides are TGTGCCAGCAGCATGACAGAAGATCAGCCCCAGCATTTT. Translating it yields CASSMTEDQPQHF.

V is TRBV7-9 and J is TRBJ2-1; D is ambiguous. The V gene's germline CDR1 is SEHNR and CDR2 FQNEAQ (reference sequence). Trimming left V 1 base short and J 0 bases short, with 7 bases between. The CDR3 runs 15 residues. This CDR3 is CASSLGLSSYNEQFF. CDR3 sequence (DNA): TGTGCCAGCAGCTTAGGATTGAGCTCCTACAATGAGCAGTTCTTC.

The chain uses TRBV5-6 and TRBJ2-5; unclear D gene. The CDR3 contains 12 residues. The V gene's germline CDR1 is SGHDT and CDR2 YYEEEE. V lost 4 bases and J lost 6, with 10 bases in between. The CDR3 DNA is TGTGCCAGCAGCCTCCCCACAAAGACCCAGTACTTC. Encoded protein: CASSLPTKTQYF.

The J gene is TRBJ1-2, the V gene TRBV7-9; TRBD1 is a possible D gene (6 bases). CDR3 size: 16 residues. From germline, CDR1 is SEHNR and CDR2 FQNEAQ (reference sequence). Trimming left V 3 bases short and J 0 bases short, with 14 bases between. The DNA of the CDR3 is TGTGCCAGCAGCTTCTCCGACAGGCCCCCTAACTATGGCTACACCTTC. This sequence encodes CASSFSDRPPNYGYTF.

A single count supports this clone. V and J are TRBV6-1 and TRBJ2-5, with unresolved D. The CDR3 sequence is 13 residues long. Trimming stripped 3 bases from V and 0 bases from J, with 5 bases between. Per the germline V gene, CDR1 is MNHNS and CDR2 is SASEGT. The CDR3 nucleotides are TGTGCCAGCAGTGAGGATCACCAAGAGACCCAGTACTTC. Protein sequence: CASSEDHQETQYF.

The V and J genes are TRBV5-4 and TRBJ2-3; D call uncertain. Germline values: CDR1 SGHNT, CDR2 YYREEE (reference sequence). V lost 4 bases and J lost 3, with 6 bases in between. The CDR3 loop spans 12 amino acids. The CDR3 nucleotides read TGTGCCAGCAGCCCCGAGACAGATACGCAGTATTTT. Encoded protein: CASSPETDTQYF.